This TCR beta chain is from a study of blood T cell repertoires in COVID-19. Across the whole study: Collection of acute and convalescent COVID-19 samples took place in the United States, Italy and Spain. From T cells, B-cell-depleted T cells, or PBMCs came the material, which was cDNA or gDNA.

Authors' processing steps: Quantification of nucleated cells was approximated via reference gene primer amplification. Generated by immunoSEQ multiplex PCR, the TCRdb table keeps only in-frame clones and is missing some. The V and J calls and clone size are taken from that table; D and trimming were inferred from the DNA. The sample yields over 150,000 clones, approximately 80% seen once. From germline, CDR1 is SGHNT and CDR2 YYREEE (reference sequence). This CDR3 spans 15 amino acids. The ends lost 4 bases at V and 8 bases at J; junction bases unmatched: 11. Material for sequencing was peripheral blood. The V and J genes are TRBV5-4 and TRBJ1-2, with 10 bases identical to TRBD1. The source of this sequence is a woman of 80 years or more with acute or convalescent COVID-19. CDR3 in amino acids: CASSVSDRGRQGYTF. As DNA, the CDR3 is TGTGCCAGCAGCGTCTCCGACAGGGGGCGTCAGGGCTACACCTTC.